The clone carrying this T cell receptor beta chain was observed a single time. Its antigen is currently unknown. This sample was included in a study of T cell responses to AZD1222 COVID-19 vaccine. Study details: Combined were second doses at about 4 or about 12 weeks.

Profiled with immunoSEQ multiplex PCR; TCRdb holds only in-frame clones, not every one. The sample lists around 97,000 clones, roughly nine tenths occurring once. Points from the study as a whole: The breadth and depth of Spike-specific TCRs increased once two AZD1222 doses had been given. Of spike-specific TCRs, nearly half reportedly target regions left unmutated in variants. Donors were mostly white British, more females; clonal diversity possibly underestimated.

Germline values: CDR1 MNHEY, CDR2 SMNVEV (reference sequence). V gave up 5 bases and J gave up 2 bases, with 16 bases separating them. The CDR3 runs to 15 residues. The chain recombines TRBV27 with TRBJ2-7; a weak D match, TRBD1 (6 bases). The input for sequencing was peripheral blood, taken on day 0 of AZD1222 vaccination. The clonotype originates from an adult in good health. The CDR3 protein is CASSRKGDPAYEQYF. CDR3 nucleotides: TGTGCCAGCAGTAGAAAGGGGGATCCCGCCTACGAGCAGTACTTC.